These T cell receptor beta chains were read from a single sample in a study of blood T cell repertoires in COVID-19. Clones were sequenced by immunoSEQ multiplex PCR, and TCRdb holds only the in-frame ones, with some missing. Of under 250,000 clones listed, approximately 83% are singletons. Sequenced material: PBMCs or T cells enriched from blood (not recorded which). All receptors derive from a woman aged 50 to 65 who had been exposed to COVID-19. Both conserved end residues are part of each CDR3. Each record gives: J gene, V gene, D gene, clone size, CDR3 DNA, CDR3 protein. The D gene is left open where the match is weak. A clone size is listed for some rows: how often the clone was seen (once, few, many), or a class if it is expanded.

>TRBJ2-7|TRBV7-2|-|-
TGTGCCAGCAGCTTAATTAGCGAGCAGTACTTC
CASSLISEQYF
>TRBJ2-1|TRBV2|TRBD2|-
TGTGCCATCCAGCGGGGGGGGAAGAATGAGCAGTTCTTC
CAIQRGGKNEQFF
>TRBJ2-2|TRBV29-1|-|few
TGCAGCGGCACGAGGGTCACCGGGGAGCTGTTTTTT
CSGTRVTGELFF
>TRBJ2-1|TRBV7-3|TRBD2|once
TGTGCCAGCAGCCGCGACGGAGCGGGGGGCAACAATGAGCAGTTCTTC
CASSRDGAGGNNEQFF
>TRBJ2-3|TRBV19|-|few
TGTGCCAGTAGTATCCGGGTCCAGCGCGCAGATACGCAGTATTTT
CASSIRVQRADTQYF
>TRBJ2-1|TRBV9|TRBD2|-
TGTGCCAGCAGCTTTAGCGGGGTCTCCTACAATGAGCAGTTCTTC
CASSFSGVSYNEQFF
>TRBJ2-3|TRBV11-2|TRBD1|-
TGTGCCAGCAGCCCCGGGACAGAGGTCAGCACAGATACGCAGTATTTT
CASSPGTEVSTDTQYF
>TRBJ2-3|TRBV5-1|-|-
TGCGCCAGCAGCTTGGGGGACACTTCAGATACGCAGTATTTT
CASSLGDTSDTQYF
>TRBJ2-3|TRBV7-2|TRBD2|-
TGTGCCAGCAGCTACCCAGCAGCGGGGGGGCGAACAGATACGCAGTATTTT
CASSYPAAGGRTDTQYF
>TRBJ2-1|TRBV6-2/TRBV6-3|TRBD1|many
TGTGCCAGCAGTTACTCCGGGACAGGGTTCAATGAGCAGTTCTTC
CASSYSGTGFNEQFF
>TRBJ1-1|TRBV5-4|-|-
TGTGCCAGCAGCTTGGGAGCCCTGATGAACACTGAAGCTTTCTTT
CASSLGALMNTEAFF
>TRBJ1-1|TRBV19|-|-
TGTGCCAGTAGTATTTGGGGGGATTTGGCCACTGAAGCTTTCTTT
CASSIWGDLATEAFF
>TRBJ1-2|TRBV7-2|-|-
TGTGCCAGCGGCCAGGGCCGACGGGGCTACACCTTC
CASGQGRRGYTF
>TRBJ2-1|TRBV7-3|-|-
TGTGCCAGCAGCTTGGGCAGCCGGGGGAGTGAGCAGTTCTTC
CASSLGSRGSEQFF
>TRBJ1-5|TRBV3-1/TRBV3-2|TRBD1|few
TGTGCCAGCAGCCAAGGGGGGACAGGAGGACAGCCCCAGCATTTT
CASSQGGTGGQPQHF
>TRBJ2-1|TRBV10-2|TRBD1|-
TGCGCCAGCAGTCCCTGGACAGGGAGTAATGAGCAGTTCTTC
CASSPWTGSNEQFF
>TRBJ2-3|TRBV11-3|TRBD2|once
TGTGCCAGCAGCCAGGGACTAGCCACAGATACGCAGTATTTT
CASSQGLATDTQYF
>TRBJ2-5|TRBV7-2|-|-
TGTGCCAGCAGCCTATCTAGCGAAGAGACCCAGTACTTC
CASSLSSEETQYF
>TRBJ2-1|TRBV24-1|TRBD2|-
TGTGCCACCAGTGATTTGGGTCTAGCGGGGCACAATGAGCAGTTCTTC
CATSDLGLAGHNEQFF
>TRBJ2-1|TRBV2|-|-
TGTGCCAGCAGTGAGTCTCCTGGCGGTTACAATGAGCAGTTCTTC
CASSESPGGYNEQFF
>TRBJ1-1|TRBV29-1|TRBD1|-
TGCAGCGTTGCTACAGGGGGCACTGAAGCTTTCTTT
CSVATGGTEAFF
>TRBJ1-2|TRBV4-3|-|-
TGCGCCAGCAGCCAAGATCCTGGGGCAGTCTATGGCTACACCTTC
CASSQDPGAVYGYTF
>TRBJ2-7|TRBV6-5|-|-
TGTGCCAGCAGACAAAGGGGCCGGTACGAGCAGTACTTC
CASRQRGRYEQYF
>TRBJ1-3|TRBV5-4|TRBD1|-
TGTGCCAGCAGCTTGATGCAGGGGGCGCGTGGAAACACCATATATTTT
CASSLMQGARGNTIYF
>TRBJ1-4|TRBV4-3|-|-
TGCGCCAGCAGCCAAGATAGGGGTCATGAAAAACTGTTTTTT
CASSQDRGHEKLFF
>TRBJ1-1|TRBV5-4|-|once
TGTGCCAGCAGAGCGAGTACTGAAGCTTTCTTT
CASRASTEAFF
>TRBJ1-2|TRBV11-2|TRBD1|-
TGTGCCAGCAGCTTAGATCTTCCAGGGGGCGGTGGATATGGCTACACCTTC
CASSLDLPGGGGYGYTF
>TRBJ1-2|TRBV7-9|-|-
TGTGCCAGCAGCCCAGAAGAAGTCCGCTACACCTTC
CASSPEEVRYTF
>TRBJ2-1|TRBV7-2|-|-
TGTGCCAGCAGCTTAGAGGGGGGGATCTACAATGAGCAGTTCTTC
CASSLEGGIYNEQFF
>TRBJ2-3|TRBV18|TRBD2|-
TGTGCCAGCTCCTTCAAAATGGGGACTAGCCCAGATACGCAGTATTTT
CASSFKMGTSPDTQYF
>TRBJ2-1|TRBV16|-|-
TGTGCCAGCAGCCACCTCGAGGAATTCAATGAGCAGTTCTTC
CASSHLEEFNEQFF
>TRBJ2-1|TRBV29-1|-|-
TGCAGCGTTGAAGATCAACAGAAGACCTACAATGAGCAGTTCTTC
CSVEDQQKTYNEQFF
>TRBJ1-1|TRBV7-7|-|few
TGTGCCAGCAGCTTACGGGGGGACACTGAAGCTTTCTTT
CASSLRGDTEAFF